At least ten counts were recorded for the clone carrying this TCR beta chain. This specimen comes from a study of neurological immune-mediated disorders. The germline V and J ends were trimmed by 5 bases and 4 bases, with 29 bases remaining between them. The CDR3 runs to 20 residues. Per germline, CDR1 LNHNV and CDR2 YYDKDF (reference sequence). A single run covered 15-18 subjects with over 160 million TCR-beta sequences. TCRdb independently ran MiXCR on the 5' RACE reads; one entry per CDR3 protein. The table includes about 95,000 distinct CDR3 sequences, roughly 3.5% detected once. This clonotype was obtained from a woman younger than 30 with multiple sclerosis. The sample taken for sequencing was PBMCs. This chain connects TRBV15 to TRBJ2-2; weak D call: TRBD1 (6 bases). The CDR3 sequence: CATSERRGTQYQGATGELFF. The CDR3 nucleotides read TGTGCCACCAGCGAGAGGCGTGGGACACAGTATCAAGGGGCCACCGGGGAGCTGTTTTTT.